At least ten counts were recorded for the clone carrying this TCR beta chain. As yet, its antigen is unknown. The data are from a study of identical twins. Study conclusions and caveats: Less excess twin sharing appeared in beta out-of-frame sequences. Zero-insertion analyses might be partly confounded by invariant T cells like MAIT and iNKT.

Template switching added a universal primer binding site, and final cDNA carried unique molecular identifiers. MiXCR was run by TCRdb on the 5' RACE reads, yielding one entry per CDR3 protein. Of hundreds of thousands of distinct CDR3 sequences listed, 9% to 15% are singletons. Trimming pared 1 base from V and 9 bases from J, leaving 10 bases between. CDR1 and CDR2 from the germline V gene are SGHDN and FVKESK. The CDR3 consists of 13 residues. These data were also reused for a study on yellow fever vaccine responses in identical twins. From that study: Twins showed a vaccine T cell response that reportedly seemed partly convergent, partly personalized.

Sequenced sample: PBMCs. This sequence originates from a woman aged 18-29 years in good health. This chain joins TRBV14 and TRBJ2-1; D is undetermined. The CDR3 loop reads CASSQVPGGEQFF. The CDR3 DNA reads TGTGCCAGCAGCCAAGTTCCAGGCGGTGAGCAGTTCTTC.